This TCR beta chain stems from a study of blood T cell repertoires in COVID-19. Study at large: Sites in the United States, Italy and Spain provided acute and convalescent COVID-19 samples. T cells, B-cell-depleted T cells, or PBMCs provided the cDNA or gDNA that served as material.

The CDR3 has 11 residues. V gave up 7 bases and J gave up 4 bases, with 4 bases separating them. Two negative PCRs, clearance, or symptom resolution characterized the recovered Cohort 3 donors. Per the original methods: Amplification with reference gene primers provided the estimates of nucleated cell counts. Sequencing used immunoSEQ multiplex PCR; TCRdb keeps in-frame clones, though not all of them. Clone size and the V and J calls come from that table; the DNA yielded D and trimming. The table has 490,000 or so clones, roughly nine tenths seen once. This chain uses TRBV6-7 with TRBJ2-2; D is uncertain. TRBV6-7 is filed as an ORF, its function uncertain. The TCR sequence derives from an older woman who had recovered from COVID-19. The specimen sequenced was PBMCs or T cells enriched from blood (not recorded which). This CDR3 reads CASTPTGELFF. The CDR3 bases are TGTGCCAGCACTCCCACCGGGGAGCTGTTTTTT.